This T cell receptor beta chain stems from a study of blood T cell repertoires in COVID-19. Germline loops: CDR1 SEHNR, CDR2 FQNEAQ (reference sequence). The trim removed 1 base at V and 5 bases at J, leaving 7 bases unmatched. This CDR3 is built from 15 residues. Per the authors' pipeline: Amplification of reference gene primers was used by the study to estimate nucleated cell counts. Using immunoSEQ multiplex PCR, the repertoire was profiled, and TCRdb retains in-frame clones only, with some absent. Clone size and the V and J calls come from that table; the DNA yielded D and trimming. The data hold some 200,000 clones, with around nine tenths observed a single time.

The rearrangement uses TRBV7-9 and TRBJ1-2; 7 nucleotides line up with TRBD1. The sequence came from a woman under 30 who had recovered from COVID-19. Specimen: peripheral blood. CDR3 nucleotide sequence: TGTGCCAGCAGCTTAGGAAACAGGGGAAATTATGGCTACACCTTC. Translated, it gives CASSLGNRGNYGYTF.